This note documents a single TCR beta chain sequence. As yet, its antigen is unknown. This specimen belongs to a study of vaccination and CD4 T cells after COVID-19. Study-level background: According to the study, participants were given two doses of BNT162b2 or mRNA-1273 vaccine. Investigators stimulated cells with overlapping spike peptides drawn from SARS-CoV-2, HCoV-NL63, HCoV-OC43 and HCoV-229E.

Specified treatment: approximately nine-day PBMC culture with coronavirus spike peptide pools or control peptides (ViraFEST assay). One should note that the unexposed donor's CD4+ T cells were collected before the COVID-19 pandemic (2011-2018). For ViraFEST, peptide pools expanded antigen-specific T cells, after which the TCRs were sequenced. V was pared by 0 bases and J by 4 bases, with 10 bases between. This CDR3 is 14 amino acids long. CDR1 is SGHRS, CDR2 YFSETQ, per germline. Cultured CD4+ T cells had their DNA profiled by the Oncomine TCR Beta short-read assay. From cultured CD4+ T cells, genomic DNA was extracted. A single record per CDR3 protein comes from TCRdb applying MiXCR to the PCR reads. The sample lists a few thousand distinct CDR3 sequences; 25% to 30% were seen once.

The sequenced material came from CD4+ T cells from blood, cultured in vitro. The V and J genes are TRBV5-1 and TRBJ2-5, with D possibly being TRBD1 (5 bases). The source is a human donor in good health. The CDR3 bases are TGCGCCAGCAGCTTGGAGGGGTTCGGAGAGACCCAGTACTTC. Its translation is CASSLEGFGETQYF.